A single sample is the source of the 10 T cell receptor beta chains below, sequenced in a study of metastatic and nonmetastatic thyroid tumors. TCRdb redid the clone calls on the PCR reads using MiXCR. The sample has roughly 59,000 clones; roughly 17% are singletons. No patient received treatment before thyroid surgery. The sample comprised blood. The origin of the receptors is a male donor with papillary thyroid cancer or a benign thyroid nodule (not recorded which). Some clones in this sample may be carry-over from other donors' samples.

This clone was observed at least ten times. This sample includes further DNA sequences coding for the same CDR3. J is TRBJ2-1 and V is TRBV11-2; the match to TRBD2 covers 7 bases. There are 16 residues in the CDR3. Germline V gene lookup returns CDR1 SGHAT and CDR2 FQNNGV. V was clipped by 0 bases and J by 6 bases; unmatched bases: 8. CDR3 amino acids: CASSLDQGLNGNEQFF. The CDR3 nucleotides are TGTGCCAGCAGCTTAGATCAGGGACTAAATGGCAATGAGCAGTTCTTC. Full variable domain (rest looked up from reference TRBV11-2 and TRBJ2-1): EAGVAQSPRYKIIEKRQSVAFWCNPISGHATLYWYQQILGQGPKLLIQFQNNGVVDDSQLPKDRFSAERLKGVDSTLKIQPAKLEDSAVYLCASSLDQGLNGNEQFFGPGTRLTVL.

This clone was counted many times. V gene TRBV6-1 combines with J gene TRBJ2-6, with D possibly TRBD1 on 5 matching bases. The germline CDR1 and CDR2 sequences are MNHNS and SASEGT. This CDR3 has 15 residues. Between the trimmed V and J ends, which lost 6 bases and 1 base, there was a span of 10 bases. The CDR3, as DNA: TGTGCCAGCAGCTACCAGGGTTCTGGGGCCAACGTCCTGACTTTC. It encodes CASSYQGSGANVLTF.

This clone was seen many times. The chain has TRBV4-2 and TRBJ2-7; possible D gene TRBD2, 5 bases. The CDR3 runs 16 residues. Trimming removed 0 bases at V and 4 bases at J, with 16 bases between. Germline CDR1 and CDR2: LGHNA and YNFKEQ. This chain's CDR3 is CASSQDSGGGRYEQYV. The CDR3 nucleotides read TGTGCCAGCAGCCAAGATTCAGGAGGTGGACGGTACGAGCAGTACGTC.

In the case of this clone: This may be a read error: a much more frequent sequence differs by one nucleotide. DNA for the CDR3: TGTGCCATCAGTGATGTTAGCGGGGGGGCAGATGAGCAGTTCTTC. Its translation: CAISDVSGGADEQFF. V usage is TRBV10-3 and J usage is TRBJ2-1; 11 bases are shared with TRBD2. CDR3 length: 15 residues. The germline CDR1 and CDR2 sequences are ENHRY and SYGVKD. J was trimmed by 8 bases and V by 3 bases; bases with no gene match: 6.

This clone was seen ten or more times. The chain is built from TRBV12-3 or TRBV12-4 and TRBJ1-3; possible D gene TRBD1, 5 bases. V was trimmed by 3 bases and J by 0 bases, leaving 6 bases between them. The CDR3 spans 14 residues. CDR3: CASSLTASGNTIYF. Written as DNA, the CDR3 is TGTGCCAGCAGTTTGACAGCCTCTGGAAACACCATATATTTT.

In this sample, this clone turned up many times. The chain uses TRBV2 and TRBJ2-3; 10 nucleotides match TRBD1. V was clipped by 4 bases and J by 3 bases; unmatched bases: 4. Germline values: CDR1 SNHLY, CDR2 FYNNEI. The CDR3 loop spans 15 amino acids. CDR3 coding DNA: TGTGCCAGCAGTGGCCGGGACAGGGGTACAGATACGCAGTATTTT. It yields the protein CASSGRDRGTDTQYF. The full variable domain, in which reference TRBV2 and TRBJ2-3 provide the parts outside the CDR3, is EPEVTQTPSHQVTQMGQEVILRCVPISNHLYFYWYRQILGQKVEFLVSFYNNEISEKSEIFDDQFSVERPDGSNFTLKIRSTKLEDSAMYFCASSGRDRGTDTQYFGPGTRLTVL.

The chain uses TRBV2 and TRBJ2-3, with TRBD2 identical over 8 bases. Germline values: CDR1 SNHLY, CDR2 FYNNEI. J was trimmed by 2 bases and V by 3 bases; bases with no gene match: 4. This CDR3 contains 15 residues. The CDR3 region is CASSETSVITDTQYF. CDR3 in DNA: TGTGCCAGCAGTGAGACTAGCGTTATCACAGATACGCAGTATTTT.

Comments on this clone: Relative to the germline gene, one junction end is altered; a read error may explain this. This chain connects TRBV6-1 to TRBJ2-7; D unresolved. This CDR3 is built from 15 residues. Germline-derived CDR1 and CDR2 are MNHNS and SASEGT. The CDR3 DNA reads as TGTGCCAGCAGTGAATGGTCGTTGGAGTCCTTCGAGCAGTACTTC. This translates into CASSEWSLESFEQYF.

In this sample, this clone turned up many times. The chain employs TRBV20-1 and TRBJ2-3, with 11 nucleotides matching TRBD2. The junction had 7 bases not matched to a gene; V was cut back by 0 bases and J by 2 bases. CDR1 and CDR2 from the germline V gene are DFQATT and SNEGSKA (reference sequence). This CDR3 has 17 amino acids. The CDR3 spells CSARDRLAGGHTDTQYF. The DNA for the CDR3 is TGCAGTGCTAGAGATCGCCTAGCGGGAGGACACACAGATACGCAGTATTTT.

This clone came up many times. The chain uses TRBV20-1 and TRBJ2-1; possible D gene TRBD1, 6 bases. Per germline, CDR1 DFQATT and CDR2 SNEGSKA (reference sequence). V was shortened by 8 bases and J by 12 bases, with 26 bases between the two germline ends. This CDR3 spans 14 amino acids. The CDR3 DNA follows: TGCAGTACAACCGGGACACGCTCCGCAGGTAGGCAGTTCTTC. This translates into CSTTGTRSAGRQFF.